The entry below describes one T cell receptor beta chain. Its antigen is unidentified. The sample is drawn from a study of T cells in Graves' hyperthyroidism and ophthalmopathy. Whole-study results and caveats: Classification by a 13 V-J model distinguished ophthalmopathy from stable hyperthyroidism. Blood shared most expanded thyroid clonotypes above 0.001.

Using RNA transcripts as the source, TCR beta CDR3 regions were amplified. RT-PCR in the first round (using the HTBI primer set) targeted the TCR CDR3. TCRdb processed the multiplex PCR reads anew with MiXCR; each CDR3 protein has one entry. Here the sample spans hundreds of thousands of distinct CDR3 sequences, approximately 15% being singletons. There are 19 residues in the CDR3. V shed 5 bases, J shed 8 bases, and the junction held 17 bases outside the gene matches. Germline-derived CDR1 and CDR2 are SGHAT and FQNNGV. The sequenced sample consisted of blood. This chain connects TRBV11-2 to TRBJ2-1; 14 positions match TRBD2. The clonotype comes from a woman aged 18-29 years with Graves' hyperthyroidism. The CDR3 protein is CASSKTPKWTSGRFDEQFF. The CDR3 bases are TGTGCCAGCAGCAAAACCCCAAAGTGGACTAGCGGGAGGTTCGATGAGCAGTTCTTC.